This is a list of T cell receptor beta chains from one sample in a study of T cells in Graves' hyperthyroidism and ophthalmopathy. MiXCR, run by TCRdb on the multiplex PCR reads, gives a single entry per CDR3 protein. The sample has over 700,000 distinct CDR3 sequences, 35% to 40% seen once. Sequenced input: blood. These receptor sequences come from a man aged 18-30 years with Graves' hyperthyroidism. The CDR3 runs from the conserved cysteine through the conserved F or W. A D gene is named only where the DNA matches it firmly. Some rows mark clone size as missing; the rest say once, few, many or name a class of expanded clone.

20 TRBJ1-5 TRBV6-2/TRBV6-3 TRBD1 NA TGTGCCAGCAGTTACAACGGGACAGGGATCTCTCAGATAGGCAATCAGCCCCAGCATTTT CASSYNGTGISQIGNQPQHF
15 TRBJ1-2 TRBV7-9 TRBD1 NA TGTGCCAGCAGCCAGGACAGGGCAACTAACTATGGCTACACCTTC CASSQDRATNYGYTF
11 TRBJ2-2 TRBV9 NA NA TGTGCCAGCGGAGGCGGCCGGGAGCTGTTTTTT CASGGGRELFF
13 TRBJ1-1 TRBV13 NA NA TGTGCCAGCAGCTCAAGGACTATCCCTGAAGCTTTCTTT CASSSRTIPEAFF
12 TRBJ1-1 TRBV7-9 NA many TGTGCCAGCAGCCTTCGGGTAATGGAAGCTTTCTTT CASSLRVMEAFF
11 TRBJ2-2 TRBV11-3 NA few TGTGCCAGCGGCGGAGAAGGGGAGCTGTTTTTT CASGGEGELFF
18 TRBJ1-4 TRBV7-9 TRBD1 NA TGTGCCAGCAGCTCCCAGGGGGCGAACACTGAAGCTAATGAAAAACTGTTTTTT CASSSQGANTEANEKLFF
14 TRBJ2-3 TRBV29-1 TRBD2 NA TGCAGCGCTAGCGGGGGGGGGCGGAAGGATACGCAGTATTTT CSASGGGRKDTQYF
15 TRBJ2-5 TRBV4-1 NA few TGCGCCAGCAGCCAAGTGATTAGCCAACAAGAGACCCAGTACTTC CASSQVISQQETQYF
12 TRBJ1-1 TRBV9 NA few TGTGCCAGCAGCTTGGACAATCCTGAAGCTTTCTTT CASSLDNPEAFF